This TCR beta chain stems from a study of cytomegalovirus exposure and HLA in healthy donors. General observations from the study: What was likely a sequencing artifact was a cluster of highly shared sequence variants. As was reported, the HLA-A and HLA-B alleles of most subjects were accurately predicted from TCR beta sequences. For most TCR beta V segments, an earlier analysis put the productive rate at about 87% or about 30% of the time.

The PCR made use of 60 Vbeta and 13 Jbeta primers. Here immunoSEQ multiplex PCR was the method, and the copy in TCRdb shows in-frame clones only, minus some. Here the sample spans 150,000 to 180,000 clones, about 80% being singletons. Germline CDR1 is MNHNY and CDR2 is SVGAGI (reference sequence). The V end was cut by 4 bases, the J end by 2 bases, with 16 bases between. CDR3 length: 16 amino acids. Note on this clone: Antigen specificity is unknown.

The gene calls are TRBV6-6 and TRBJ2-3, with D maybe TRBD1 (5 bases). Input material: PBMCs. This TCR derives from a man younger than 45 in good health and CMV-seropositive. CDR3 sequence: CASSSTHTRDTDTQYF. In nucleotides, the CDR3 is TGTGCCAGCAGTTCCACCCACACCAGGGACACAGATACGCAGTATTTT.